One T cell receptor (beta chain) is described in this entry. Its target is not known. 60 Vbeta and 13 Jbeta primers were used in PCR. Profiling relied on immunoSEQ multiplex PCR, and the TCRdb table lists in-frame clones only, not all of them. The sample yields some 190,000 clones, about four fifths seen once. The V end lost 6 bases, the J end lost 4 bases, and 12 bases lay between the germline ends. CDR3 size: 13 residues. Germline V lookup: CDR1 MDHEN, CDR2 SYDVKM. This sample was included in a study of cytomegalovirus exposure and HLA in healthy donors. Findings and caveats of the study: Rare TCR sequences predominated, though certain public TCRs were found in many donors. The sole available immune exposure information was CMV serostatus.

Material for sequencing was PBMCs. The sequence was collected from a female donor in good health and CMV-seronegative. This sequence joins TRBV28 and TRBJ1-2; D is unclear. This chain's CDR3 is CASRDYEVYGYTF. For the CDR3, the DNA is TGTGCCAGCAGGGATTACGAGGTCTATGGCTACACCTTC.